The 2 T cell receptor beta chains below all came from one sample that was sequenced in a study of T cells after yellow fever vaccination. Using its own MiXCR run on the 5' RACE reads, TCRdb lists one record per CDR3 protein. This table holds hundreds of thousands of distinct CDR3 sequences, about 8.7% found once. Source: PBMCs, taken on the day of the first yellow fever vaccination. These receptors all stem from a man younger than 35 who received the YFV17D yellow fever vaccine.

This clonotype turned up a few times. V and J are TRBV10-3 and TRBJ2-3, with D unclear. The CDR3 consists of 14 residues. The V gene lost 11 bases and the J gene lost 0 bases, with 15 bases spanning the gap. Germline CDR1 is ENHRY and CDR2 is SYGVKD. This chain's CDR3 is CASDPDSSTDTQYF. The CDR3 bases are TGTGCCTCAGATCCCGACTCTAGCACAGATACGCAGTATTTT.

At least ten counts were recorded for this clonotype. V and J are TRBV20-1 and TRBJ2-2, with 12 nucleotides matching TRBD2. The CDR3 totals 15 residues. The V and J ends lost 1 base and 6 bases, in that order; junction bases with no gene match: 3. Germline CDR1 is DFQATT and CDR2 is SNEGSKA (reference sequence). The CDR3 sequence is CSARGTSGESGELFF. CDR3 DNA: TGCAGTGCTAGAGGGACTAGCGGGGAATCCGGGGAGCTGTTTTTT.